The clone carrying this T cell receptor beta chain was seen at least ten times. The antigen is not known. Germline assignment: CDR1 SEHNR and CDR2 FQNEAQ (reference sequence). This CDR3 spans 14 amino acids. V lost 4 bases to trimming and J lost 7 bases; unmatched junction nucleotides: 7. Moderately to severely active ophthalmopathy under 3 months, CAS at least 3, NOSPECS at least 4. The sample comes from a study of Graves' ophthalmopathy and Graves' hyperthyroidism. Regarding the study as a whole: Blood contained most expanded thyroid clonotypes exceeding 0.001 frequency.

Transcripts of RNA were the source for amplifying TCR beta CDR3 regions. First-round RT-PCR relied on HTBI primers, and a second-round multiplex PCR came next. TCRdb re-called the multiplex PCR reads with MiXCR, one entry per CDR3 protein. The top ten clones hold approximately 13% of a sample with under 400,000 distinct CDR3 sequences, around a sixth of them seen once. The chain uses TRBV7-9 and TRBJ1-2, with 9 bases that match TRBD1. The sequenced sample was peripheral blood. This TCR was sampled from an adult man with Graves' ophthalmopathy. CDR3 region: CASSSRTGDAGYTF. For the CDR3, the DNA is TGTGCCAGCAGCTCGCGGACAGGGGACGCTGGCTACACCTTC.